The T cell receptor beta chain described here comes from a study of a mutant IDH1 vaccine in newly diagnosed glioma. Overall study: Pretreatment consisted of radiotherapy, temozolomide, or both, with most receiving both.

Of note for this clone: Its antigen is not identified.

Produced via immunoSEQ multiplex PCR; TCRdb's table is partial and in-frame only. The table records 52,000 or so clones, about four fifths of them present only once. Time point specified: week 23, last vaccination. Vaccinated patients received 300 ug of mutant IDH1 20-mer peptide per dose, with topical imiquimod. Per the germline V gene, CDR1 is MNHEY and CDR2 is SVGAGI. V lost 4 bases, J lost 4 bases, and 7 bases lay in between. The CDR3 runs to 12 residues. The sample in question was PBMCs, obtained from a glioma patient whose treatment included an IDH1 peptide vaccine. This TCR was recovered from a middle-aged man with glioma. The rearrangement joins TRBV6-5 to TRBJ1-2; D is uncertain. The CDR3 DNA reads as TGTGCCAGCAGTTCGGAGCTCTATGGCTACACCTTC. Amino acid sequence: CASSSELYGYTF.